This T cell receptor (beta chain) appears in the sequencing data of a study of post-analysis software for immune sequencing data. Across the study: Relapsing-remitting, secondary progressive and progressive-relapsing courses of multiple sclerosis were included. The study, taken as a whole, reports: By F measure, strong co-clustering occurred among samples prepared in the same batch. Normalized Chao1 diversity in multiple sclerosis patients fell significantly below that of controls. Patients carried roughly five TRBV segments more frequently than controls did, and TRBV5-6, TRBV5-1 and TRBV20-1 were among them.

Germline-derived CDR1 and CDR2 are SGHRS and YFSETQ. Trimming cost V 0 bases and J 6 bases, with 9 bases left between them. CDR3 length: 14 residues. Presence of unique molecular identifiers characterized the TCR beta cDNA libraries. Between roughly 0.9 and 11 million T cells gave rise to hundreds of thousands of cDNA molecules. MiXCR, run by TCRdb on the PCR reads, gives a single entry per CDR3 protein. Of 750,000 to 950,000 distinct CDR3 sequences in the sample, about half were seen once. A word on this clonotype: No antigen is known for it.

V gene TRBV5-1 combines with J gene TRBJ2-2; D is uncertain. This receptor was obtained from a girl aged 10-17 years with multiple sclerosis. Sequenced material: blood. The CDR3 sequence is CASSLVPLPGELFF. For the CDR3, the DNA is TGCGCCAGCAGCTTGGTTCCGCTTCCCGGGGAGCTGTTTTTT.